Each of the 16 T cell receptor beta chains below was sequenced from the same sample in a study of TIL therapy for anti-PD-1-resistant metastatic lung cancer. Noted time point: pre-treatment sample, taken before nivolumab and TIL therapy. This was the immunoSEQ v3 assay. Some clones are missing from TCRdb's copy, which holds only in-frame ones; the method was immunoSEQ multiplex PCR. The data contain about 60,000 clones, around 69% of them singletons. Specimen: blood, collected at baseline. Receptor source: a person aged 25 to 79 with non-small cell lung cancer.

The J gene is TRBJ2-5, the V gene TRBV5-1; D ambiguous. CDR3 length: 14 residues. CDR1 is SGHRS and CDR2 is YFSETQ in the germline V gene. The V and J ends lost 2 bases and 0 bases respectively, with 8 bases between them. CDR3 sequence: CASSFFGHQETQYF. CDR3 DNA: TGCGCCAGCAGCTTCTTCGGCCACCAAGAGACCCAGTACTTC.

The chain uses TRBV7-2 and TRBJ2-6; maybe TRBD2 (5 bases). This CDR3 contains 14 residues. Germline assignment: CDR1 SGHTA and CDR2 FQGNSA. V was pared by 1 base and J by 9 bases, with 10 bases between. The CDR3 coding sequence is TGTGCCAGCAGCTTAGAACGCGGGTACAACGTCCTGACTTTC. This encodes CASSLERGYNVLTF.

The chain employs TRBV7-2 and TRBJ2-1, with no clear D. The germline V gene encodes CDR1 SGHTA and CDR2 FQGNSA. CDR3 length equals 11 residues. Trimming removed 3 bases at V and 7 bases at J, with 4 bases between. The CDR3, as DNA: TGTGCCAGCAGCTTGGTAAATGAGCAGTTCTTC. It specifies CASSLVNEQFF.

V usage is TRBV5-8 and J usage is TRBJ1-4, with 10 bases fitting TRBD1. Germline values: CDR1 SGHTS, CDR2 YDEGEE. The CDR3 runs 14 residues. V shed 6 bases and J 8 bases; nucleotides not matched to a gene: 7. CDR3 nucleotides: TGTGCCAGCACCATTAGGGGACAGGGGGAAAAACTGTTTTTT. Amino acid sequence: CASTIRGQGEKLFF.

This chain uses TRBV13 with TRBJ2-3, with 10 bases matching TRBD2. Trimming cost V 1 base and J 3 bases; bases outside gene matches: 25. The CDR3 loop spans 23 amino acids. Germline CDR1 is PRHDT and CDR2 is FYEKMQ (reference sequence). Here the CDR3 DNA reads TGTGCCAGCAGCTTAGACTATCGTGCCAGCAGCTTAGCTTGGACTAGCGGTACAGATACGCAGTATTTT. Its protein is CASSLDYRASSLAWTSGTDTQYF.

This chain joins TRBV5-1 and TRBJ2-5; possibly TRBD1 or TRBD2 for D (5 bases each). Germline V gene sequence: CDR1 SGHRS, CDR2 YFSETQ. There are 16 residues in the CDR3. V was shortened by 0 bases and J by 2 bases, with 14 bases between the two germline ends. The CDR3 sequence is CASSLGAGSFQETQYF. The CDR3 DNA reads TGCGCCAGCAGCTTGGGGGCAGGGAGCTTTCAAGAGACCCAGTACTTC.

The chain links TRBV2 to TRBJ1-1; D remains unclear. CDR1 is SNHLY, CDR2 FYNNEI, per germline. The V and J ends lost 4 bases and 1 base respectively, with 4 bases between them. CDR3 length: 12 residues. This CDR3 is CASSVGNTEAFF. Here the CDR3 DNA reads TGTGCCAGCAGTGTGGGGAACACTGAAGCTTTCTTT.

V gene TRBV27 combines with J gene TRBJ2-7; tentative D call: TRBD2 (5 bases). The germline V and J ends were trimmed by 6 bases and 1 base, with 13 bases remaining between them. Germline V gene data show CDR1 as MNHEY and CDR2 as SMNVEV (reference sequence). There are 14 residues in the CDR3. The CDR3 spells CASRKPGVSYEQYF. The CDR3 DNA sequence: TGTGCCAGCAGAAAACCCGGGGTATCCTACGAGCAGTACTTC.

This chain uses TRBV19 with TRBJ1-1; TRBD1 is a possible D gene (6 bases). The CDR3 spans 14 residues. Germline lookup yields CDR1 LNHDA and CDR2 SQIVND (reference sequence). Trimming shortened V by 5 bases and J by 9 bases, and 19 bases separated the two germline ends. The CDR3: CASSLDRPSGKAFF. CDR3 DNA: TGTGCCAGTAGTCTGGACAGACCCTCGGGGAAAGCTTTCTTT. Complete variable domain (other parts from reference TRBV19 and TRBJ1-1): DGGITQSPKYLFRKEGQNVTLSCEQNLNHDAMYWYRQDPGQGLRLIYYSQIVNDFQKGDIAEGYSVSREKKESFPLTVTSAQKNPTAFYLCASSLDRPSGKAFFGQGTRLTVV.

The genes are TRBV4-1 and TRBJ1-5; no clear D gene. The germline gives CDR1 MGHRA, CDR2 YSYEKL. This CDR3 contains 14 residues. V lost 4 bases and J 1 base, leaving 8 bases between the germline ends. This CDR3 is CASSLYGSNQPQHF. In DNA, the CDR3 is TGCGCCAGCAGCCTATATGGAAGCAATCAGCCCCAGCATTTT.

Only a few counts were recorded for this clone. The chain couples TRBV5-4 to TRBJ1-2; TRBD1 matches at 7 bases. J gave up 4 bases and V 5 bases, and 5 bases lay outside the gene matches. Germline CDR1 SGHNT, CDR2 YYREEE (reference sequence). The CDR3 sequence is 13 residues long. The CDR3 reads CASRPGGFYGYTF. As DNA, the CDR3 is TGTGCCAGCAGGCCAGGGGGTTTCTATGGCTACACCTTC. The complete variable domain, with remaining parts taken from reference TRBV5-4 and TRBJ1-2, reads ETGVTQSPTHLIKTRGQQVTLRCSSQSGHNTVSWYQQALGQGPQFIFQYYREEENGRGNFPPRFSGLQFPNYSSELNVNALELDDSALYLCASRPGGFYGYTFGSGTRLTVV.

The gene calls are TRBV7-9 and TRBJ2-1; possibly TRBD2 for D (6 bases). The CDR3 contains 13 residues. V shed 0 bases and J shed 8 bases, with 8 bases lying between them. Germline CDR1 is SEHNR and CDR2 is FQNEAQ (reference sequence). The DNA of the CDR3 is TGTGCCAGCAGCTTAGCGGGGGGAGATGAGCAGTTCTTC. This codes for CASSLAGGDEQFF.

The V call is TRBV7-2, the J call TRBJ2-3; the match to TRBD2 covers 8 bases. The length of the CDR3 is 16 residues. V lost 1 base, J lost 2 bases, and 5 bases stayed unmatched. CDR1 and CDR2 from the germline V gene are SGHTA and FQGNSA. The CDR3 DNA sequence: TGTGCCAGCAGCTTAGTTCTCGGGGGGGCCACAGATACGCAGTATTTT. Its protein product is CASSLVLGGATDTQYF.

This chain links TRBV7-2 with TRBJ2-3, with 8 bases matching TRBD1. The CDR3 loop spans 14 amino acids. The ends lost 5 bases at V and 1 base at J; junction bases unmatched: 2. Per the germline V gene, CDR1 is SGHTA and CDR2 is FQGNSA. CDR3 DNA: TGTGCCAGCAGCCTGACAGGGGGCACAGATACGCAGTATTTT. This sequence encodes CASSLTGGTDTQYF.

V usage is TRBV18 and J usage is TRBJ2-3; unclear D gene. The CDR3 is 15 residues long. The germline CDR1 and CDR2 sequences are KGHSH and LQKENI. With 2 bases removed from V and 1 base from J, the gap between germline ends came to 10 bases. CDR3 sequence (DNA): TGTGCCAGCTCACCAATCCCTTATGGCACAGATACGCAGTATTTT. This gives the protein CASSPIPYGTDTQYF.

The CDR3 sequence: CASSYRRTVDTEAFF. The DNA of the CDR3 is TGTGCCAGCAGTTACCGACGGACAGTCGACACTGAAGCTTTCTTT. The genes are TRBV6-5 and TRBJ1-1, with D possibly being TRBD1 (6 bases). CDR3 length: 15 residues. Trimming stripped 2 bases from V and 3 bases from J, with 13 bases between. Germline CDR1 reads MNHEY; CDR2 reads SVGAGI.